Below are 4 T cell receptor beta chains sequenced from a single sample in a study of blood T cell repertoires in COVID-19. Libraries were prepared by immunoSEQ multiplex PCR; TCRdb keeps only in-frame clonotypes and omits some of them. The sample carries 65,000 to 90,000 clones, under 95% recorded once. Sequencing was done on a sample of peripheral blood. The receptors shown here come from a human donor in a cohort sampled during active COVID-19.

The rearrangement links TRBV5-6 to TRBJ1-1; no reliable D call. Trimming cost V 4 bases and J 2 bases, with 9 bases left between them. The CDR3 length is 13 residues. Germline CDR1 is SGHDT and CDR2 is YYEEEE. In nucleotides, the CDR3 is TGTGCCAGCAGCGGAGGTTTTAACACTGAAGCTTTCTTT. Residues: CASSGGFNTEAFF.

The rearrangement uses TRBV19 and TRBJ2-2; no clear D gene. V lost 6 bases to trimming and J lost 6 bases, with 11 bases between them. The CDR3 spans 13 residues. From germline, CDR1 is LNHDA and CDR2 SQIVND (reference sequence). The CDR3 nucleotides read TGTGCCAGTAGAATGCGCCGAGCCGGGGAGCTGTTTTTT. Protein: CASRMRRAGELFF.

V is TRBV18 and J is TRBJ2-7; maybe TRBD1 (6 bases). This CDR3 spans 15 amino acids. Germline V gene sequence: CDR1 KGHSH, CDR2 LQKENI. Trimming stripped 2 bases from V and 5 bases from J, with 16 bases between. DNA of the CDR3: TGTGCCAGCTCACCAGGTGGGGGCGCTGGGAACGAGCAGTACTTC. As protein: CASSPGGGAGNEQYF. The whole variable domain, filled in from reference TRBV18 and TRBJ2-7, reads NAGVMQNPRHLVRRRGQEARLRCSPMKGHSHVYWYRQLPEEGLKFMVYLQKENIIDESGMPKERFSAEFPKEGPSILRIQQVVRGDSAAYFCASSPGGGAGNEQYFGPGTRLTVT.

Worth noting for this clone: Different DNA sequences within this sample yield the same CDR3. The gene calls are TRBV4-1 and TRBJ1-3; TRBD1 matches 8 bases. CDR1 and CDR2 (germline): MGHRA, YSYEKL. The CDR3 has 18 amino acids. Germline trimming cut 2 bases from V and 2 bases from J; bases unmatched to any gene: 11. CDR3 in amino acids: CASSQRDRYIITGNTIYF. The CDR3 DNA is TGCGCCAGCAGCCAAAGGGACAGGTACATTATTACTGGAAACACCATATATTTT.